The next 17 T cell receptor beta chains were all read from a single sample in a study of T cell responses to AZD1222 COVID-19 vaccine. The assay was immunoSEQ multiplex PCR, and TCRdb's table has in-frame clones only and misses some. The table includes around 100,000 clones, roughly 91% detected once. This material consisted of peripheral blood, taken on day 0 of AZD1222 vaccination. These receptors all come from an adult in good health.

The rearrangement links TRBV5-5 to TRBJ1-4; D gene uncertain. The CDR3 covers 13 residues. With 2 bases removed from V and 15 bases from J, the gap between germline ends came to 17 bases. Germline V gene sequence: CDR1 SGHKS, CDR2 YYEKEE (reference sequence). CDR3 protein: CASSLGSMPLMFF. CDR3 sequence (DNA): TGTGCCAGCAGCTTAGGATCGATGCCCCTAATGTTTTTT. Drawing the rest from reference TRBV5-5 and TRBJ1-4, the complete variable domain is DAGVTQSPTHLIKTRGQQVTLRCSPISGHKSVSWYQQVLGQGPQFIFQYYEKEERGRGNFPDRFSARQFPNYSSELNVNALLLGDSALYLCASSLGSMPLMFFGSGTQLSVL.

The chain joins TRBV5-1 to TRBJ2-1; 10 bases match TRBD2. There are 15 residues in the CDR3. V lost 5 bases, J lost 4 bases, and 6 bases stayed unmatched. Germline V CDR1 and CDR2: SGHRS, YFSETQ. CDR3 nucleotide sequence: TGCGCCAGCAGGACCGGGACTAGCGATTACAATGAGCAGTTCTTC. As protein: CASRTGTSDYNEQFF. Drawing the rest from reference TRBV5-1 and TRBJ2-1, the complete variable domain is KAGVTQTPRYLIKTRGQQVTLSCSPISGHRSVSWYQQTPGQGLQFLFEYFSETQRNKGNFPGRFSGRQFSNSRSEMNVSTLELGDSALYLCASRTGTSDYNEQFFGPGTRLTVL.

The V call is TRBV7-3, the J call TRBJ2-1; TRBD2 agrees at 8 bases. The CDR3 covers 15 residues. J was trimmed by 9 bases and V by 5 bases; bases with no gene match: 12. Germline loops: CDR1 SGHTA, CDR2 FQGTGA. This chain's CDR3 is CASSAVPGLGAEQFF. The CDR3 region has the DNA TGTGCCAGCAGCGCCGTGCCGGGACTAGGAGCTGAGCAGTTCTTC.

The chain carries TRBV11-3 and TRBJ2-3; TRBD1 aligns across 7 bases. Losses at the gene ends were 5 bases for V and 4 bases for J; bases not matched to a gene: 3. CDR3 size: 13 residues. Germline CDR1 SGHNT, CDR2 YENEEA. This CDR3 reads CASSPQGADTQYF. The DNA for the CDR3 is TGTGCCAGCAGCCCTCAGGGGGCAGATACGCAGTATTTT.

The V call is TRBV10-1, the J call TRBJ2-1, with 12 bases fitting TRBD1. The germline V gene has CDR1 WNHNN and CDR2 SYGVQD (reference sequence). This CDR3 spans 15 amino acids. V gave up 8 bases and J gave up 7 bases; unmatched junction bases: 9. The CDR3 DNA is TGCGCCAGCTCCCCCTCGGGACAGGGGGCAAATGAGCAGTTCTTC. Protein sequence: CASSPSGQGANEQFF.

V is TRBV18 and J is TRBJ2-7, with D tentatively TRBD1 (5 bases). The V end lost 2 bases, the J end lost 4 bases, and 18 bases lay between the germline ends. Germline CDR1 is KGHSH and CDR2 is LQKENI. The CDR3 is made up of 16 amino acids. The CDR3 nucleotides read TGTGCCAGCTCACCAGCTAGACAGAAGCTTAGATACGAGCAGTACTTC. Amino acid sequence: CASSPARQKLRYEQYF.

The chain is built from TRBV6-5 and TRBJ1-5, with D perhaps matching TRBD1 (6 bases). Germline V gives CDR1 MNHEY, CDR2 SVGAGI. The CDR3 has 14 amino acids. Trimming cost V 10 bases and J 4 bases, with 17 bases left between them. CDR3 sequence (DNA): TGTGCCACCGCAGAGAGGGGGGAAAATCAGCCCCAGCATTTT. This codes for CATAERGENQPQHF.

The count of this clone is one. The chain has TRBV24-1 and TRBJ1-2, with D hard to call. Germline V gene data show CDR1 as KGHDR and CDR2 as SFDVKD. The CDR3 is 14 residues long. V lost 0 bases and J 4 bases, leaving 8 bases between the germline ends. As DNA, the CDR3 is TGTGCCACCAGTGATTTGCAGATCGGCTATGGCTACACCTTC. Amino acids: CATSDLQIGYGYTF.

In its sample, this clone was seen once. This chain links TRBV6-5 with TRBJ1-1; the D is unclear. The CDR3 runs 13 residues. Trimming left V 6 bases short and J 0 bases short, with 8 bases between. Germline V lookup: CDR1 MNHEY, CDR2 SVGAGI. The DNA for the CDR3 is TGTGCCAGCAGGGGGTTCATGAACACTGAAGCTTTCTTT. Amino acids: CASRGFMNTEAFF.

The V gene is TRBV10-3, the J gene TRBJ2-7, with no clear D. V gave up 10 bases and J gave up 1 base, with 20 bases separating them. The CDR3 is made up of 15 amino acids. Germline V CDR1 and CDR2: ENHRY, SYGVKD. CDR3 nucleotides: TGTGCCACCACCCCGGGTGCTGGAATATCCTACGAGCAGTACTTC. Translation: CATTPGAGISYEQYF.

V gene TRBV27 combines with J gene TRBJ2-2; D remains unclear. The V gene lost 2 bases and the J gene lost 8 bases, with 15 bases spanning the gap. Germline V gene lookup returns CDR1 MNHEY and CDR2 SMNVEV (reference sequence). The CDR3 is made up of 15 amino acids. CDR3 sequence reads: CASSLESVPRGELFF. The CDR3 coding sequence is TGTGCCAGCAGTTTAGAGAGCGTCCCGAGGGGGGAGCTGTTTTTT.

The chain combines TRBV6-1 with TRBJ1-4; no reliable D call. Trimming cost V 1 base and J 5 bases, with 11 bases left between them. Germline CDR1 reads MNHNS; CDR2 reads SASEGT. The CDR3 totals 15 residues. CDR3 in amino acids: CASSEGMVLNEKLFF. In DNA form, the CDR3 reads TGTGCCAGCAGTGAAGGGATGGTGTTAAATGAAAAACTGTTTTTT.

This clone was observed once. The gene calls are TRBV7-8 and TRBJ1-5, with D unclear. The ends were cut back, 4 bases at V and 0 bases at J, with 13 bases in the middle. In germline, CDR1 is SGHVS, CDR2 FQNEAQ. There are 16 residues in the CDR3. The CDR3 is CASSSEGLNSNQPQHF. The CDR3, as DNA: TGTGCCAGCAGCTCCGAAGGGCTTAATAGCAATCAGCCCCAGCATTTT.

The chain is built from TRBV27 and TRBJ1-6; weak D call: TRBD1 (5 bases). Trimming took 8 bases from V and 6 from J, leaving 14 bases between them. Germline loops: CDR1 MNHEY, CDR2 SMNVEV (reference sequence). This CDR3 has 14 residues. In DNA form, the CDR3 reads TGTGCCAGCGTGGGCGGGGGTCCTAATTCACCCCTCCACTTT. Translation: CASVGGGPNSPLHF.

The chain links TRBV18 to TRBJ1-4; D is undetermined. V was pared by 3 bases and J by 4 bases, with 9 bases between. The CDR3 extends over 14 amino acids. Germline assignment: CDR1 KGHSH and CDR2 LQKENI. CDR3: CASSPGAINEKLFF. CDR3 coding DNA: TGTGCCAGCTCACCCGGCGCAATTAATGAAAAACTGTTTTTT.

The chain carries TRBV28 and TRBJ1-5, with a tentative D call TRBD1 (6 bases). Germline CDR1 MDHEN, CDR2 SYDVKM. V was clipped by 3 bases and J by 2 bases, with 20 bases between them. CDR3 length: 18 residues. CDR3 in amino acids: CASSFKGVGAGGNQPQHF. As DNA, the CDR3 is TGTGCCAGCAGTTTCAAAGGTGTCGGCGCAGGGGGCAATCAGCCCCAGCATTTT.

The chain has TRBV29-1 and TRBJ1-4; D perhaps matches TRBD1 (5 bases). The CDR3 is made up of 12 amino acids. Deletions cut 7 bases from V and 4 bases from J, with 10 bases between. Germline loops: CDR1 SQVTM, CDR2 ANQGSEA. CDR3 in amino acids: CSGRGGNEKLFF. DNA of the CDR3: TGCAGCGGTCGGGGGGGTAATGAAAAACTGTTTTTT.